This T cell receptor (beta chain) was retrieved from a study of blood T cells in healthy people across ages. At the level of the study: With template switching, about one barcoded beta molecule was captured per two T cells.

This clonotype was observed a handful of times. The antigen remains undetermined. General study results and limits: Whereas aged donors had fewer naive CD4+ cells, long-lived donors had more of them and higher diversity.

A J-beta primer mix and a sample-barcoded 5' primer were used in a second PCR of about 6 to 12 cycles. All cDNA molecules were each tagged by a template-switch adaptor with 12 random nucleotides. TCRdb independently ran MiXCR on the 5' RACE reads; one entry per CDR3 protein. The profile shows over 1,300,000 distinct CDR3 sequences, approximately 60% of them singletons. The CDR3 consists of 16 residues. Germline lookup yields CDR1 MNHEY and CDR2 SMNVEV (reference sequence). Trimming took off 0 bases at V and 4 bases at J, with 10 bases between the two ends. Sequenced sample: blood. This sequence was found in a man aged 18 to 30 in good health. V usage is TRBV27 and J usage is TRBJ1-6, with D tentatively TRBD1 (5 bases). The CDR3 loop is CASSLSAGPYNSPLHF. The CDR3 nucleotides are TGTGCCAGCAGTTTATCGGCAGGGCCGTATAATTCACCCCTCCACTTT.